These 5 T cell receptor beta chains were all obtained from the same sample, sequenced in a study of blood T cell repertoires in COVID-19. Data came from immunoSEQ multiplex PCR; TCRdb stores just in-frame clones and leaves some out. There are about 250,000 clones in the sample; approximately 85% occur only once, and roughly 5% lies in the top ten. Sequencing was done on a sample of peripheral blood. These receptors originate from a man aged 50 to 60 with COVID-19, enrolled during active disease.

This clone showed up just a few times. This chain connects TRBV12-3 or TRBV12-4 to TRBJ2-7, with 7 bases aligning to TRBD2. There are 13 residues in the CDR3. V shed 8 bases, J shed 2 bases, and the junction held 6 bases outside the gene matches. CDR3: CASQKAGPYEQYF. CDR3 bases: TGTGCCAGCCAAAAAGCGGGGCCCTACGAGCAGTACTTC.

In this sample, this clone turned up a few times. This sequence joins TRBV10-3 and TRBJ1-6; TRBD1 aligns across 7 bases. Germline V gene sequence: CDR1 ENHRY, CDR2 SYGVKD. CDR3 length: 14 amino acids. The V gene end was trimmed by 4 bases and the J gene end by 3 bases; junction bases not matched to a gene: 0. The CDR3 DNA follows: TGTGCCATCAGTGGACAGGGCTATAATTCACCCCTCCACTTT. It codes for CAISGQGYNSPLHF.

This sequence joins TRBV11-2 and TRBJ1-2; D remains ambiguous. Germline CDR1 and CDR2: SGHAT and FQNNGV. V was clipped by 1 base and J by 1 base, with 10 bases between them. The CDR3 consists of 15 residues. The CDR3: CASSLAATVNYGYTF. The CDR3 DNA follows: TGTGCCAGCAGCTTAGCGGCTACAGTTAACTATGGCTACACCTTC.

The chain carries TRBV9 and TRBJ2-1, with 7 bases lining up with TRBD1. The V gene end was trimmed by 3 bases and the J gene end by 6 bases; junction bases not matched to a gene: 6. Per the germline V gene, CDR1 is SGDLS and CDR2 is YYNGEE. The CDR3 totals 14 residues. The CDR3 bases are TGTGCCAGCAGCGCTACAGGGGTACCCAATGAGCAGTTCTTC. Its protein is CASSATGVPNEQFF.

The chain has TRBV20-1 and TRBJ2-3; D is perhaps TRBD2 (5 bases). Looked up from germline, CDR1 is DFQATT and CDR2 is SNEGSKA (reference sequence). The germline V and J ends were trimmed by 3 bases and 2 bases, with 15 bases remaining between them. The CDR3 is made up of 15 amino acids. In DNA form, the CDR3 reads TGCAGTGCTAGTCCCCCGACGGGAAACACAGATACGCAGTATTTT. It is translated as CSASPPTGNTDTQYF.